The 14 T cell receptor beta chains below come from one sample, sequenced in a study of blood T cell repertoires in COVID-19. Using immunoSEQ multiplex PCR, the repertoire was profiled, and TCRdb retains in-frame clones only, with some absent. The sample holds approximately 180,000 clones; nearly 80% are singletons and the top ten take about 26%. The sequencing sample was made of peripheral blood. These receptors were taken from a woman in her sixties or seventies with acute or convalescent COVID-19.

The chain uses TRBV27 and TRBJ2-3; D unresolved. The CDR3 is 13 residues long. Germline-derived CDR1 and CDR2 are MNHEY and SMNVEV (reference sequence). V shed 3 bases and J shed 3 bases, with 7 bases lying between them. CDR3: CASSLVGTDTQYF. The CDR3 DNA follows: TGTGCCAGCAGTTTGGTCGGGACAGATACGCAGTATTTT.

The chain carries TRBV7-8 and TRBJ2-2, with TRBD2 identical over 13 bases. Germline V CDR1 and CDR2: SGHVS, FQNEAQ. The V and J ends lost 5 bases and 2 bases, in that order; junction bases with no gene match: 2. The CDR3 consists of 16 residues. CDR3 nucleotide sequence: TGTGCCAGCAGCCCGGGACTAGCGGGAAACACCGGGGAGCTGTTTTTT. This translates into CASSPGLAGNTGELFF. Looking up the rest from reference TRBV7-8 and TRBJ2-2 gives the full variable domain: GAGVSQSPRYKVAKRGQDVALRCDPISGHVSLFWYQQALGQGPEFLTYFQNEAQLDKSGLPSDRFFAERPEGSVSTLKIQRTQQEDSAVYLCASSPGLAGNTGELFFGEGSRLTVL.

This chain uses TRBV5-1 with TRBJ2-1, with D possibly TRBD2 on 6 matching bases. The CDR3 sequence is 14 residues long. CDR1 and CDR2 from the germline V gene are SGHRS and YFSETQ. Trimming took 0 bases from V and 7 from J, leaving 11 bases between them. The CDR3 here is CASSLGGGRNEQFF. For the CDR3, the DNA is TGCGCCAGCAGCTTGGGAGGAGGGCGGAATGAGCAGTTCTTC.

This clone was observed a handful of times. The chain links TRBV19 to TRBJ1-6; D might be TRBD1 (6 bases). Germline lookup yields CDR1 LNHDA and CDR2 SQIVND (reference sequence). Trimming shortened V by 8 bases and J by 5 bases, and 13 bases separated the two germline ends. The CDR3 has 14 residues. CDR3 sequence reads: CASGRTANNSPLHF. The CDR3 DNA follows: TGTGCCAGTGGAAGGACAGCAAATAATTCACCCCTCCACTTT.

J is TRBJ1-1 and V is TRBV5-1; D not certain. The CDR3 sequence is 15 residues long. V dropped 3 bases and J dropped 6 bases, with 18 bases sitting between them. Germline V lookup: CDR1 SGHRS, CDR2 YFSETQ. CDR3 nucleotide sequence: TGCGCCAGCAGCTCCGATGGGAGCTTCACCGCTGAAGCTTTCTTT. The encoded protein is CASSSDGSFTAEAFF.

In DNA form, the CDR3 reads TGTGCCACCAGTGATTTCAGGGTCGGTGGCTACACCTTC. It is translated as CATSDFRVGGYTF. The chain links TRBV24-1 to TRBJ1-2, with TRBD1 as a possible D gene (5 bases). The CDR3 has 13 residues. Germline lookup yields CDR1 KGHDR and CDR2 SFDVKD. V lost 1 base and J lost 7, with 9 bases in between.

This chain joins TRBV30 and TRBJ1-3; tentative D call: TRBD1 (5 bases). Germline CDR1 is GTSNPN and CDR2 is SVGIG (reference sequence). With 4 bases removed from V and 3 bases from J, the gap between germline ends came to 7 bases. CDR3 size: 12 residues. Here the CDR3 DNA reads TGTGCCTGGACAAGGGGTGGAAACACCATATATTTT. It is translated as CAWTRGGNTIYF. The entire variable domain, with the rest obtained from reference TRBV30 and TRBJ1-3, is as follows: SQTIHQWPATLVQPVGSPLSLECTVEGTSNPNLYWYRQAAGRGLQLLFYSVGIGQISSEVPQNLSASRPQDRQFILSSKKLLLSDSGFYLCAWTRGGNTIYFGEGSWLTVV.

The rearrangement uses TRBV2 and TRBJ1-2; the match to TRBD1 covers 9 bases. Germline V gives CDR1 SNHLY, CDR2 FYNNEI. J gave up 7 bases and V 5 bases, and 8 bases lay outside the gene matches. The CDR3 covers 14 residues. CDR3 sequence: CASSLQGASSGYTF. The CDR3 DNA sequence: TGTGCCAGCAGTTTACAGGGGGCATCGAGTGGCTACACCTTC.

This rearrangement joins TRBV27 to TRBJ2-7; D remains ambiguous. Trimming left V 6 bases short and J 1 base short, with 13 bases between. This CDR3 contains 14 residues. Looked up from germline, CDR1 is MNHEY and CDR2 is SMNVEV (reference sequence). CDR3 in DNA: TGTGCCAGCAGCTCATGGAGTGGGTCCTACGAGCAGTACTTC. The encoded protein is CASSSWSGSYEQYF.

The chain carries TRBV27 and TRBJ1-1, with TRBD1 as a possible D gene (6 bases). CDR1 and CDR2 (germline): MNHEY, SMNVEV (reference sequence). Trimming left V 4 bases short and J 4 bases short, with 13 bases between. This CDR3 comprises 14 residues. The CDR3 nucleotides read TGTGCCAGCAGTTCCGACAGGCTGGGCACTGAAGCTTTCTTT. This gives the protein CASSSDRLGTEAFF.

The chain employs TRBV18 and TRBJ2-7, with TRBD2 identical over 8 bases. This CDR3 contains 16 residues. Germline lookup yields CDR1 KGHSH and CDR2 LQKENI. V was clipped by 3 bases and J by 4 bases; unmatched bases: 11. CDR3 sequence: CASSPGLGLAGYEQYF. CDR3 sequence (DNA): TGTGCCAGCTCACCGGGACTAGGATTAGCGGGTTACGAGCAGTACTTC.

CDR3 DNA sequence: TGTGCCAGCAGCCAAGAGTTCCGCGGGAATCCCTTTTTGAAAGATACGCAGTATTTT. Translation gives CASSQEFRGNPFLKDTQYF. The chain employs TRBV14 and TRBJ2-3; D is possibly TRBD2 (6 bases). The CDR3 runs 19 residues. Germline CDR1 and CDR2: SGHDN and FVKESK. The V and J ends lost 0 bases and 5 bases respectively, with 24 bases between them.

The chain has TRBV3-1 (or the pseudogene TRBV3-2) and TRBJ1-2; TRBD1 might be the D (6 bases). V lost 2 bases and J 4 bases, leaving 17 bases between the germline ends. There are 16 residues in the CDR3. Looked up from germline, CDR1 is LGHDT and CDR2 is YNNKEL (reference sequence). CDR3 sequence reads: CASSQMAWTDTYGYTF. In DNA form, the CDR3 reads TGTGCCAGCAGCCAAATGGCCTGGACAGACACCTATGGCTACACCTTC.

V usage is TRBV6-2 or TRBV6-3 and J usage is TRBJ2-2; D is perhaps TRBD2 (6 bases). CDR3 size: 17 residues. Germline loops: CDR1 MNHEY, CDR2 SVGEGT. Trimming shortened V by 5 bases and J by 2 bases, and 18 bases separated the two germline ends. CDR3: CASSTLPGLDNTGELFF. In DNA form, the CDR3 reads TGTGCCAGCAGTACACTTCCGGGACTTGATAACACCGGGGAGCTGTTTTTT.